A selection of T cell receptor beta chains follows, all from one sample in a study of shared T cell receptors in the human thymus. Clones were sequenced by immunoSEQ multiplex PCR, and TCRdb holds only the in-frame ones, with some missing. This sample yields 600,000 to 900,000 clones, of which approximately 83% are seen a single time; roughly 0.01% belongs to the top ten. These data also featured in a second study, about human thymus T cells.

The specimen was thymocytes. The receptor set was obtained from a girl less than two years old with a congenital heart defect. Both conserved end residues are part of each CDR3. The D gene is left open where the match is weak. A row's size may be missing; if present it is once, few, many or a size class.

CDR3aa: CASSPTRAEQYF
CDR3nt: TGTGCCAGCAGCCCCACCAGGGCAGAGCAGTACTTC
abundance: .
j_gene: TRBJ2-7
len: 12
v_gene: TRBV5-5
d_gene: .

CDR3aa: CATLTASNSPLHF
CDR3nt: TGTGCCACTCTTACAGCCAGCAATTCACCCCTCCACTTT
abundance: .
j_gene: TRBJ1-6
len: 13
v_gene: TRBV2
d_gene: .

CDR3aa: CASSTQQGTKNIQYF
CDR3nt: TGCGCCAGCAGCACCCAACAGGGGACCAAAAACATTCAGTACTTC
abundance: .
j_gene: TRBJ2-4
len: 15
v_gene: TRBV5-1
d_gene: TRBD1

CDR3aa: CASTGLSKETQYF
CDR3nt: TGTGCCAGTACCGGTCTAAGTAAAGAGACCCAGTACTTC
abundance: .
j_gene: TRBJ2-5
len: 13
v_gene: TRBV19
d_gene: .

CDR3aa: CASSLTSNYGYTF
CDR3nt: TGTGCCAGCAGTCTAACCTCTAACTATGGCTACACCTTC
abundance: .
j_gene: TRBJ1-2
len: 13
v_gene: TRBV27
d_gene: .

CDR3aa: CASSIRTASSYEQYF
CDR3nt: TGTGCCAGTAGTATACGGACAGCTAGCTCCTACGAGCAGTACTTC
abundance: .
j_gene: TRBJ2-7
len: 15
v_gene: TRBV19
d_gene: .

CDR3aa: CASSQRPLLAGGADEQFF
CDR3nt: TGCGCCAGCAGCCAAAGGCCCCTTCTGGCGGGGGGAGCGGATGAGCAGTTCTTC
abundance: .
j_gene: TRBJ2-1
len: 18
v_gene: TRBV4-3
d_gene: TRBD2

CDR3aa: CASSYLTHGSPLEVSYTF
CDR3nt: TGTGCCAGCAGCTACCTAACCCATGGCAGCCCCCTAGAGGTGAGCTACACCTTC
abundance: once
j_gene: TRBJ1-2
len: 18
v_gene: TRBV5-6
d_gene: .

CDR3aa: CASSLSWKLAYEQYF
CDR3nt: TGTGCCAGCAGTTTATCATGGAAACTAGCCTACGAGCAGTACTTC
abundance: .
j_gene: TRBJ2-7
len: 15
v_gene: TRBV27
d_gene: .

CDR3aa: CATSYTEIDPGQGEISGNTIYF
CDR3nt: TGTGCCACCAGCTATACTGAAATTGACCCGGGACAGGGGGAAATCTCTGGAAACACCATATATTTT
abundance: .
j_gene: TRBJ1-3
len: 22
v_gene: TRBV15
d_gene: TRBD1

CDR3aa: CATRDRPNTEAFF
CDR3nt: TGTGCCACCAGGGACAGGCCGAACACTGAAGCTTTCTTT
abundance: once
j_gene: TRBJ1-1
len: 13
v_gene: TRBV25-1
d_gene: TRBD1